This T cell receptor beta chain was identified in a study of CD8 T cells in Susac syndrome. RNA was extracted with the RNeasy kit, and a quantity of about 0.5 to 1 ug was reverse transcribed using random hexamers. An immunoSEQ multiplex PCR generated amplified TCR beta CDR3 products spanning 54 Vbeta and 13 Jbeta. TCRdb called the immunoSEQ multiplex PCR reads again in MiXCR, with one record for every CDR3 protein. The sample holds about 130,000 distinct CDR3 sequences, approximately 95% seen once. Germline CDR1 MDHEN, CDR2 SYDVKM. The CDR3 covers 12 residues. Trimming took 3 bases from V and 8 from J, leaving 7 bases between them.

The gene calls are TRBV28 and TRBJ2-2; the D is unclear. The TCR originated in a human donor with multiple sclerosis. Sequencing was done on a sample of CD8+ T cells from PBMCs. The CDR3 DNA follows: TGTGCCAGCAGTTTGGCGTCTGGGGAGCTGTTTTTT. This gives the protein CASSLASGELFF. The whole variable domain, remainder taken from reference TRBV28 and TRBJ2-2, is DVKVTQSSRYLVKRTGEKVFLECVQDMDHENMFWYRQDPGLGLRLIYFSYDVKMKEKGDIPEGYSVSREKKERFSLILESASTNQTSMYLCASSLASGELFFGEGSRLTVL.